These T cell receptor beta chains were read from a single sample in a study of metastatic and nonmetastatic thyroid tumors. TCRdb re-clonotyped the PCR reads via MiXCR. The sample contains about 13,000 clones, approximately 26% of which appear only once. Sequenced sample: blood. Receptors originate from a male donor with papillary thyroid cancer or a benign thyroid nodule (not recorded which). Some clones in this sample may be carry-over from other donors' samples. Each CDR3 is given with its conserved first and last residue. D genes are given only for firm matches. Only some rows state a clone size, as once, few, many or a class for expanded clones.

.	TRBV7-9	.	TRBJ2-7	CASSLEHEQYF	TGTGCCAGCAGCTTAGAACACGAGCAGTACTTC
few	TRBV6-4	.	TRBJ2-3	CASSDLRGDTQYF	TGTGCCAGCAGTGACCTCAGGGGAGATACGCAGTATTTT
few	TRBV10-2	.	TRBJ2-1	CASSDIHPGGNEQFF	TGCGCCAGCAGCGACATCCATCCGGGCGGGAATGAGCAGTTCTTC
.	TRBV6-1	.	TRBJ2-7	CASTPREEGLYEQYF	TGTGCCAGCACCCCCCGAGAAGAGGGTCTCTACGAGCAGTACTTC
.	TRBV30	.	TRBJ1-2	CAWSKGVYGYTF	TGTGCCTGGAGTAAAGGGGTTTATGGCTACACCTTC
.	TRBV10-3	.	TRBJ2-2	CAISEGTTNTGELFF	TGTGCCATCAGTGAGGGGACAACGAACACCGGGGAGCTGTTTTTT
few	TRBV6-1	.	TRBJ2-7	CASSPIGQLSYEQYF	TGTGCCAGCAGCCCAATCGGTCAACTTTCCTACGAGCAGTACTTC
many	TRBV5-1	.	TRBJ1-1	CASSQDFTGREAFF	TGCGCCAGCAGCCAGGACTTTACAGGGAGGGAAGCTTTCTTT
.	TRBV12-3/TRBV12-4	.	TRBJ2-2	CASSLEVGGELFF	TGTGCCAGCAGTTTAGAAGTTGGCGGGGAGCTGTTTTTT
few	TRBV10-1	.	TRBJ2-1	CASSEWWGTYNEQFF	TGCGCCAGCAGTGAGTGGTGGGGAACTTACAATGAGCAGTTCTTC
.	TRBV6-2/TRBV6-3	TRBD2	TRBJ2-3	CASRLGLAGGPGTDTQYF	TGTGCCAGCAGACTCGGACTAGCGGGAGGGCCGGGCACAGATACGCAGTATTTT
many	TRBV7-9	.	TRBJ1-5	CASSLGGTYQPQHF	TGTGCCAGCAGCTTAGGAGGCACCTATCAGCCCCAGCATTTT
medium-sized	TRBV6-1	TRBD2	TRBJ2-2	CASSVLAGGPYTGELFF	TGTGCCAGCAGTGTACTAGCGGGAGGGCCGTACACCGGGGAGCTGTTTTTT
few	TRBV6-1	TRBD1	TRBJ2-7	CASSEGFGQGVHEQYF	TGTGCCAGCAGTGAAGGATTCGGACAGGGGGTCCACGAGCAGTACTTC
medium-sized	TRBV6-1	.	TRBJ1-2	CASSPRDKRNYGYTF	TGTGCCAGCAGCCCCCGGGACAAACGTAACTATGGCTACACCTTC
few	TRBV19	.	TRBJ2-3	CASSSGRGTDTQYF	TGTGCCAGTAGTAGTGGCAGGGGCACAGATACGCAGTATTTT
many	TRBV9	TRBD1	TRBJ2-2	CASSVKTGKGTGELFF	TGTGCCAGCAGCGTAAAGACAGGGAAGGGAACCGGGGAGCTGTTTTTT
.	TRBV20-1	.	TRBJ2-7	CSAREGREMNEQYF	TGCAGTGCTAGAGAAGGACGGGAGATGAACGAGCAGTACTTC
.	TRBV6-1	.	TRBJ1-5	CASRRQAHSNQPQHF	TGTGCCAGCAGGAGACAGGCTCATAGCAATCAGCCCCAGCATTTT
.	TRBV25-1	TRBD1	TRBJ2-3	CASSVFVSGGQERTDTQYF	TGTGCCAGCAGTGTCTTTGTTTCTGGTGGACAGGAAAGAACAGATACGCAGTATTTT
many	TRBV9	.	TRBJ2-5	CASSPPGGAQGRETQYF	TGTGCCAGCAGCCCTCCCGGCGGGGCACAGGGGAGGGAGACCCAGTACTTC
.	TRBV6-4	.	TRBJ1-3	CASSGSTDGNTIYF	TGTGCCAGCTCAGGTTCGACGGATGGAAACACCATATATTTT
.	TRBV6-5	TRBD2	TRBJ2-3	CASSSGGGVEWDTQYF	TGTGCCAGCAGTTCGGGCGGGGGGGTTGAGTGGGATACGCAGTATTTT